In its sample, the clone carrying this T cell receptor beta chain was seen a few times. This sample was included in a study of identifying expanded T cells in peripheral blood. Method: immunoSEQ multiplex PCR; TCRdb's copy keeps in-frame clones and lacks some. Found here are 130,000 or so clones, approximately 80% of them singletons; the top ten hold 3.3%. Looked up from germline, CDR1 is LNHDA and CDR2 is SQIVND (reference sequence). The CDR3 has 16 amino acids. With 2 bases clipped from V and 8 bases from J, the junction kept 9 bases outside the gene matches. Source material: blood. The sequence came from a person between 18 and 75 years old in good health. This chain uses TRBV19 with TRBJ2-1; 10 bases are a match to TRBD2. The CDR3 DNA is TGTGCCAGTAGTATACCGTCAGGGACTAGCGACCATGAGCAGTTCTTC. Its translation is CASSIPSGTSDHEQFF.